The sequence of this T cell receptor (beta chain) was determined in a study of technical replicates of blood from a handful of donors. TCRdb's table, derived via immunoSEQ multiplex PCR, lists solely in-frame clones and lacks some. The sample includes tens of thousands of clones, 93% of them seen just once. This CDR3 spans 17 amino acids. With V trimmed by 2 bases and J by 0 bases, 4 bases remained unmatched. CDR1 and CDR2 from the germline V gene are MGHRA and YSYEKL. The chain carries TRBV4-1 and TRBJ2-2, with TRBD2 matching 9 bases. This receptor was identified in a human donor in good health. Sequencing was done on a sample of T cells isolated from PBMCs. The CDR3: CASSQISGSPNTGELFF. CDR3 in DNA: TGCGCCAGCAGCCAAATTAGCGGGAGCCCGAACACCGGGGAGCTGTTTTTT.